The 5 T cell receptor beta chains below all came from one sample that was sequenced in a study of cytomegalovirus exposure and HLA in healthy donors. Primers: 60 Vbeta forward and 13 Jbeta reverse. Repertoires were generated with immunoSEQ multiplex PCR, while TCRdb's copy carries only in-frame clones and drops some. The specimen's table records roughly 100,000 clones. Sequenced: PBMCs. These receptors were taken from a man aged 35 to 55 in good health and CMV-seronegative.

The rearrangement uses TRBV6-6 and TRBJ1-6; perhaps TRBD1 as D (5 bases). The CDR3 loop spans 12 amino acids. The V gene lost 8 bases and the J gene lost 7 bases, with 9 bases spanning the gap. Per the germline V gene, CDR1 is MNHNY and CDR2 is SVGAGI (reference sequence). The DNA for the CDR3 is TGTGCCAGCGGAGACAGCAATTCACCCCTCCACTTT. Encoded protein: CASGDSNSPLHF.

CDR3 in amino acids: CASSPTLAETQYF. In DNA form, the CDR3 reads TGTGCCAGCAGCCCAACCCTGGCAGAGACCCAGTACTTC. The chain is built from TRBV7-2 and TRBJ2-5; D not resolved. V gave up 5 bases and J gave up 4 bases, with 11 bases separating them. Germline values: CDR1 SGHTA, CDR2 FQGNSA. The CDR3 has 13 residues.

The chain couples TRBV11-2 to TRBJ1-5, with no clear D. Trimming removed 6 bases from V and 6 bases from J, with 9 bases in between. The CDR3 spans 12 residues. The germline CDR1 and CDR2 sequences are SGHAT and FQNNGV. CDR3 sequence reads: CASSSLGQPQHF. The CDR3 bases are TGTGCCAGCAGTTCCCTAGGTCAGCCCCAGCATTTT.

The J gene is TRBJ1-2, the V gene TRBV28, with no clear D. There are 13 residues in the CDR3. The germline V and J ends were trimmed by 2 bases and 5 bases, with 9 bases remaining between them. Germline-derived CDR1 and CDR2 are MDHEN and SYDVKM. For the CDR3, the DNA is TGTGCCAGCAGTTTAACAGTCCGTTATGGCTACACCTTC. Its protein product is CASSLTVRYGYTF.

The gene calls are TRBV7-2 and TRBJ2-4; D ambiguous. The V gene's germline CDR1 is SGHTA and CDR2 FQGNSA. V lost 2 bases and J lost 0, with 8 bases in between. This CDR3 is built from 15 residues. The CDR3 coding sequence is TGTGCCAGCAGCTTATATACAGCAGCCAAAAACATTCAGTACTTC. Residues: CASSLYTAAKNIQYF.